This entry lists 21 T cell receptor beta chains sequenced from one sample in a study of cytomegalovirus exposure and HLA in healthy donors. PCR involved 60 Vbeta and 13 Jbeta primers. Produced via immunoSEQ multiplex PCR; TCRdb's table is partial and in-frame only. Among about 160,000 clones listed, about 80% were seen once. Sequencing used PBMCs. Source of these receptors: a man aged 40-55 years in good health and CMV-seronegative.

CDR3 sequence reads: CASSPPPGQGNQPQHF. CDR3 DNA: TGTGCCAGCAGCCCACCCCCGGGACAGGGGAATCAGCCCCAGCATTTT. V is TRBV28 and J is TRBJ1-5; TRBD1 matches 10 bases. This CDR3 is 16 amino acids long. The germline V gene has CDR1 MDHEN and CDR2 SYDVKM. The ends lost 6 bases at V and 4 bases at J; junction bases unmatched: 9.

This chain links TRBV19 with TRBJ2-2; D perhaps matches TRBD2 (6 bases). The V gene's germline CDR1 is LNHDA and CDR2 SQIVND (reference sequence). The CDR3 is 16 amino acids. Deletions cut 7 bases from V and 2 bases from J, with 17 bases between. The CDR3 loop is CASIGRGWGNTGELFF. The CDR3 nucleotides are TGTGCCAGTATCGGGCGGGGTTGGGGCAACACCGGGGAGCTGTTTTTT.

This chain links TRBV7-2 with TRBJ2-1; possibly TRBD1 for D (6 bases). With 6 bases removed from V and 15 bases from J, the gap between germline ends came to 21 bases. CDR3 size: 13 residues. The V gene's germline CDR1 is SGHTA and CDR2 FQGNSA. CDR3 amino acids: CASSLRPSGDRFF. The CDR3 bases are TGTGCCAGCAGTCTAAGGCCATCAGGGGATAGGTTCTTC.

The rearrangement joins TRBV5-4 to TRBJ2-5; tentative D call: TRBD2 (5 bases). The germline V and J ends were trimmed by 0 bases and 4 bases, with 13 bases remaining between them. Per the germline V gene, CDR1 is SGHNT and CDR2 is YYREEE (reference sequence). The CDR3 has 15 residues. In DNA, the CDR3 is TGTGCCAGCAGCTTGGGGGGAGCCGCGGGAGAGACCCAGTACTTC. Its protein is CASSLGGAAGETQYF.

The rearrangement joins TRBV27 to TRBJ2-7; 14 bases fit TRBD2. Germline trimming cut 4 bases from V and 6 bases from J; bases unmatched to any gene: 11. In germline, CDR1 is MNHEY, CDR2 SMNVEV (reference sequence). This CDR3 is built from 17 residues. The CDR3 nucleotides read TGTGCCAGCAGTTGGGGACTAGCGGGAGAGTTGGGATCCGAGCAGTACTTC. Its translation: CASSWGLAGELGSEQYF.

The genes are TRBV14 and TRBJ1-2, with 8 bases identical to TRBD1. Germline V CDR1 and CDR2: SGHDN, FVKESK. This CDR3 has 16 residues. After removal of 1 base from V and 4 bases from J, the junction contained 8 bases not matched to a gene. This CDR3 is CASSQVTGGSVYGYTF. The CDR3 coding sequence is TGTGCCAGCAGCCAAGTTACAGGGGGGTCGGTCTATGGCTACACCTTC.

About this clone itself: The junction departs from the called germline gene at one end, perhaps through a read error. The chain is built from TRBV10-3 and TRBJ2-6; D may be TRBD1 (5 bases). The CDR3 contains 16 residues. Germline CDR1 ENHRY, CDR2 SYGVKD. The CDR3 coding sequence is TGTGCCATGAGCTCCCGACGAGTCTCTGGGGCCAACGGCCTGACTTTC. Translation gives CAMSSRRVSGANGLTF.

V usage is TRBV28 and J usage is TRBJ2-5, with a weak D call TRBD2 (5 bases). This CDR3 region has 13 residues. In germline, CDR1 is MDHEN, CDR2 SYDVKM. V shed 2 bases and J shed 6 bases, with 10 bases lying between them. The DNA for the CDR3 is TGTGCCAGCAGTTTACAGGCGGGTAAGACCCAGTACTTC. It translates to CASSLQAGKTQYF.

The chain joins TRBV27 to TRBJ2-7, with 9 bases matching TRBD1. This CDR3 spans 16 amino acids. Germline V CDR1 and CDR2: MNHEY, SMNVEV (reference sequence). Trimming removed 3 bases from V and 1 base from J; junction bases left unmatched: 7. CDR3 loop: CASSFGGQGTSYEQYF. CDR3 coding DNA: TGTGCCAGCAGTTTTGGGGGACAGGGTACGTCCTACGAGCAGTACTTC.

The chain has TRBV23-1 and TRBJ2-7; perhaps TRBD2 as D (5 bases). TRBV23-1 is annotated as an ORF whose role is uncertain. The CDR3 spans 14 residues. V shed 3 bases and J shed 7 bases, with 16 bases lying between them. The CDR3 coding sequence is TGCGCCAGCAGTCACAAGGACTCGACGCAGGAGCAGTACTTC. Protein: CASSHKDSTQEQYF.

The chain is built from TRBV28 and TRBJ1-2; 11 nucleotides line up with TRBD1. V gave up 2 bases and J gave up 8 bases; unmatched junction bases: 7. The CDR3 has 15 amino acids. Germline lookup yields CDR1 MDHEN and CDR2 SYDVKM. CDR3 in DNA: TGTGCCAGCAGTTTAGAGGACAGGGGGCGCCTAGGCTACACCTTC. It yields the protein CASSLEDRGRLGYTF.

The table lists this clone with a few counts. The J gene is TRBJ2-7, the V gene TRBV5-1; 8 bases are a match to TRBD1. V was clipped by 3 bases and J by 1 base; unmatched bases: 3. The CDR3 is made up of 14 amino acids. CDR1 is SGHRS and CDR2 is YFSETQ in the germline V gene. CDR3: CASSSGTGSYEQYF. CDR3 DNA: TGCGCCAGCAGCTCCGGGACAGGTTCCTACGAGCAGTACTTC.

The rearrangement links TRBV4-1 to TRBJ2-7; D perhaps matches TRBD2 (6 bases). CDR3 length: 17 amino acids. Germline V gene lookup returns CDR1 MGHRA and CDR2 YSYEKL. Trimming took off 1 base at V and 1 base at J, with 17 bases between the two ends. The CDR3 DNA reads TGCGCCAGCAGCCAAGGGACCGGGCGGGACCGATCCTACGAGCAGTACTTC. This encodes CASSQGTGRDRSYEQYF.

The chain has TRBV5-8 and TRBJ1-2; no clear D. Trimming removed 0 bases at V and 5 bases at J, with 14 bases between. This CDR3 spans 15 amino acids. Per the germline V gene, CDR1 is SGHTS and CDR2 is YDEGEE. CDR3 coding DNA: TGTGCCAGCAGCTTGGGGTTTAGCACCGGATATGGCTACACCTTC. Its translation: CASSLGFSTGYGYTF.

This clone was observed a single time. The chain couples TRBV27 to TRBJ2-1; TRBD1 is a possible D gene (6 bases). There are 16 residues in the CDR3. Germline CDR1 reads MNHEY; CDR2 reads SMNVEV (reference sequence). With 0 bases removed from V and 2 bases from J, the gap between germline ends came to 11 bases. In nucleotides, the CDR3 is TGTGCCAGCAGTTTATCCGTAGGGGGAGCCTACAATGAGCAGTTCTTC. The encoded protein is CASSLSVGGAYNEQFF.

The V and J genes are TRBV23-1 and TRBJ2-5; 8 bases are a match to TRBD2. Being an ORF, TRBV23-1 has a function that is uncertain. The CDR3 covers 18 residues. With 8 bases clipped from V and 7 bases from J, the junction kept 24 bases outside the gene matches. In DNA, the CDR3 is TGCGCCAGCGAACGGGGGCCAGGGCTAGCGGGCGACAAAGGGACCCAGTACTTC. Amino acid sequence: CASERGPGLAGDKGTQYF.

V is TRBV7-9 and J is TRBJ2-1; 8 bases agree with TRBD2. Germline trimming cut 7 bases from V and 5 bases from J; bases unmatched to any gene: 10. There are 15 residues in the CDR3. Germline CDR1 SEHNR, CDR2 FQNEAQ (reference sequence). The CDR3 is CASTLLGTRDNEQFF. The CDR3 nucleotides are TGTGCCAGCACCCTGCTCGGGACTAGAGACAATGAGCAGTTCTTC.

The chain employs TRBV18 and TRBJ1-2; D remains ambiguous. This CDR3 spans 15 amino acids. Germline CDR1 reads KGHSH; CDR2 reads LQKENI. Trimming stripped 3 bases from V and 7 bases from J, with 18 bases between. CDR3 protein: CASSPAEALGAGYTF. The CDR3 DNA follows: TGTGCCAGCTCACCGGCGGAGGCCCTGGGAGCTGGCTACACCTTC.

This clone turned up a few times. This sequence joins TRBV29-1 and TRBJ2-1, with D perhaps matching TRBD1 (6 bases). Germline values: CDR1 SQVTM, CDR2 ANQGSEA. Trimming removed 7 bases at V and 2 bases at J, with 15 bases between. The CDR3 is 14 residues long. The chain's CDR3 is CSAATGTTYNEQFF. CDR3 nucleotides: TGCAGCGCGGCGACAGGCACAACCTACAATGAGCAGTTCTTC.

The V call is TRBV2, the J call TRBJ2-5; 8 bases are a match to TRBD2. Germline-derived CDR1 and CDR2 are SNHLY and FYNNEI. V trimming: 8 bases; J trimming: 5 bases; junction bases outside the gene matches: 7. This CDR3 region has 13 residues. This chain's CDR3 is CASLTGGPETQYF. In DNA, the CDR3 is TGTGCCAGCTTAACGGGAGGGCCTGAGACCCAGTACTTC.

The V call is TRBV7-9, the J call TRBJ2-7; D is unresolved. The V and J ends lost 5 bases and 9 bases respectively, with 14 bases between them. The CDR3 runs 12 residues. Germline loops: CDR1 SEHNR, CDR2 FQNEAQ (reference sequence). CDR3 sequence: CASSLLTAAQYF. The CDR3 bases are TGTGCCAGCAGCCTACTAACGGCGGCGCAGTACTTC.